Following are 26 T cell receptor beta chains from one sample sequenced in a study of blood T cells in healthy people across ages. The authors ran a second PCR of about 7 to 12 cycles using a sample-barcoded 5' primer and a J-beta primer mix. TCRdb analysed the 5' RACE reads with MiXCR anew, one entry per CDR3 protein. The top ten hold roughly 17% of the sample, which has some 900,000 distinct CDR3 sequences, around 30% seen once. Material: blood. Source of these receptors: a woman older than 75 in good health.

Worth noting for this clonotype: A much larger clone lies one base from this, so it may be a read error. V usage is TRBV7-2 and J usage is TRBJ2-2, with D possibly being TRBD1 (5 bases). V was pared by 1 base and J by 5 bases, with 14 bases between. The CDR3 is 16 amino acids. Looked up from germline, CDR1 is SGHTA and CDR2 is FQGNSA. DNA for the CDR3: TGTGCCAGCAGCTTAGATTCAGGATCAGGGACCGGGGAGCTGTTTTTT. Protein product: CASSLDSGSGTGELFF.

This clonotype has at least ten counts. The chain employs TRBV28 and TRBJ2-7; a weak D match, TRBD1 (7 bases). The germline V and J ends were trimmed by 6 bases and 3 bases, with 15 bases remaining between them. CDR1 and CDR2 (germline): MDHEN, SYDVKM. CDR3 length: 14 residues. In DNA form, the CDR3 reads TGTGCCAGCAGAGGACAGGCGGGGAACTACGAGCAGTACTTC. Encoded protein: CASRGQAGNYEQYF.

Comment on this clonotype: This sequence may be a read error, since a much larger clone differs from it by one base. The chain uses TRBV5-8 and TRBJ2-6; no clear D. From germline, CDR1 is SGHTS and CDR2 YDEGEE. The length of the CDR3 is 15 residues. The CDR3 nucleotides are TGTGCCAGCGGCTTGGGCCAGGTTAATGCCAACGTCCTGACTTTC. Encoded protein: CASGLGQVNANVLTF.

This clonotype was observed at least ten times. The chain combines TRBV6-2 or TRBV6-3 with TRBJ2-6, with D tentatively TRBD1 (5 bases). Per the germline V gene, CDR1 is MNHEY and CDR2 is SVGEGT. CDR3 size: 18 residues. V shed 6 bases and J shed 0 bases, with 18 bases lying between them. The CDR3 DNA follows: TGTGCCAGCAGGCCCCAAAGGGCAGGGTACTCTGGGGCCAACGTCCTGACTTTC. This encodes CASRPQRAGYSGANVLTF.

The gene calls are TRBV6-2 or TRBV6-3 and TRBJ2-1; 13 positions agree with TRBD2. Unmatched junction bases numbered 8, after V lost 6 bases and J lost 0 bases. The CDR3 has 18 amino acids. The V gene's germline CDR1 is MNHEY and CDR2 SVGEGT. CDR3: CASSKRGTSGNSYNEQFF. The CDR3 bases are TGTGCCAGCAGCAAACGGGGGACTAGCGGGAACTCCTACAATGAGCAGTTCTTC.

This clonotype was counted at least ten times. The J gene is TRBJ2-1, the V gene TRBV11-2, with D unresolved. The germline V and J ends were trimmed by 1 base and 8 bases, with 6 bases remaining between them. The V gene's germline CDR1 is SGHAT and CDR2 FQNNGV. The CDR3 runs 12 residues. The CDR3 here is CASSLALDEQFF. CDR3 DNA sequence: TGTGCCAGCAGCTTAGCACTGGATGAGCAGTTCTTC.

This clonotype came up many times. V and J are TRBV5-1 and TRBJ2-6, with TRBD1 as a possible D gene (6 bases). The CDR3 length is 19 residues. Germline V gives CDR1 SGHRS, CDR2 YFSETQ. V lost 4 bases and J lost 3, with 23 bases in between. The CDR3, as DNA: TGCGCCAGCAGCCCGTCACCAGGACAGCGTACAGTTGGGGCCAACGTCCTGACTTTC. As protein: CASSPSPGQRTVGANVLTF.

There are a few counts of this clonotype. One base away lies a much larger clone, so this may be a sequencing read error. In nucleotides, the CDR3 is TGTGCCAGCAGTTGCGGGACTAGAGGCTACGAGCAGTACTTC. Protein: CASSCGTRGYEQYF. The chain joins TRBV6-5 to TRBJ2-7; 8 positions match TRBD2. The V and J ends lost 4 bases and 3 bases, in that order; junction bases with no gene match: 5. Per the germline V gene, CDR1 is MNHEY and CDR2 is SVGAGI. CDR3 length: 14 residues.

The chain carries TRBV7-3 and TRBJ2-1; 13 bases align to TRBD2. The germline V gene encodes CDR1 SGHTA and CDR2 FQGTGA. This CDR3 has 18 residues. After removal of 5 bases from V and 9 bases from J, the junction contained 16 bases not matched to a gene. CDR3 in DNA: TGTGCCAGCAGCCCAAGGGCCCTAACTAGCGGGGGGGCGGGTGAGCAGTTCTTC. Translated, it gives CASSPRALTSGGAGEQFF.

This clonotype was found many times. The CDR3 is CASSPLQAGNQPQHF. DNA for the CDR3: TGTGCCAGCAGTCCACTTCAGGCGGGCAATCAGCCCCAGCATTTT. V and J are TRBV6-5 and TRBJ1-5; D gene unclear. Trimming removed 5 bases from V and 2 bases from J, with 13 bases in between. The germline CDR1 and CDR2 sequences are MNHEY and SVGAGI. The CDR3 sequence is 15 residues long.

The CDR3 nucleotides read TGTGCCAGCAGCCTGGCTTCCTATGAGCAGTTCTTC. This translates into CASSLASYEQFF. The chain joins TRBV3-1 to TRBJ2-1; D unclear. The CDR3 sequence is 12 residues long. Trimming removed 4 bases from V and 8 bases from J, with 9 bases in between. CDR1 and CDR2 (germline): LGHDT, YNNKEL (reference sequence).

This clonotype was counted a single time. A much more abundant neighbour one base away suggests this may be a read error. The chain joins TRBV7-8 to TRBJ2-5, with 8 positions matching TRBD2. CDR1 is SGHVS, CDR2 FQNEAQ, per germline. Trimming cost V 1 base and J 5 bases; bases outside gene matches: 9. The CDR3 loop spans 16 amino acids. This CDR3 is CASSLEGGGPGETQYF. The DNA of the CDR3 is TGTGCCAGCAGCTTAGAGGGCGGGGGGCCGGGGGAGACCCAGTACTTC.

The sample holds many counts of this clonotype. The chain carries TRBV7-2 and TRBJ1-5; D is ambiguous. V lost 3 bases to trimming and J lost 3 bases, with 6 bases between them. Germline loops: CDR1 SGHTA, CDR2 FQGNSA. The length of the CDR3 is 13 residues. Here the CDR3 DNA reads TGTGCCAGCAGCTTTCGTTTCAATCAGCCCCAGCATTTT. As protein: CASSFRFNQPQHF.

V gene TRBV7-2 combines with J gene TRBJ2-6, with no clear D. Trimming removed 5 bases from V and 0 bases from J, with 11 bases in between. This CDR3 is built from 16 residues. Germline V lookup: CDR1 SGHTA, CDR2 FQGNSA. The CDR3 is CASSPRVASGANVLTF. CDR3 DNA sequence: TGTGCCAGCAGCCCACGTGTTGCCTCTGGGGCCAACGTCCTGACTTTC.

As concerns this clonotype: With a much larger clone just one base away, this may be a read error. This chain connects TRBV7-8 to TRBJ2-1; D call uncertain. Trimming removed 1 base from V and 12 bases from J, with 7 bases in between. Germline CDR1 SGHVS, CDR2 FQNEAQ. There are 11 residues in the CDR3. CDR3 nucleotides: TGTGCCAGCAGCTTAGTCTACGGGCAGTTCTTC. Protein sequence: CASSLVYGQFF.

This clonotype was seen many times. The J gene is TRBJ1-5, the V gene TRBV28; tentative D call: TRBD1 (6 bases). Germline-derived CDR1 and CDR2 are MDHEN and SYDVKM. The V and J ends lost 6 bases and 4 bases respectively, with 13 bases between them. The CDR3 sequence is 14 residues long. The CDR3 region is CASRTGGGNQPQHF. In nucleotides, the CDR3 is TGTGCCAGCAGGACCGGAGGGGGGAATCAGCCCCAGCATTTT.

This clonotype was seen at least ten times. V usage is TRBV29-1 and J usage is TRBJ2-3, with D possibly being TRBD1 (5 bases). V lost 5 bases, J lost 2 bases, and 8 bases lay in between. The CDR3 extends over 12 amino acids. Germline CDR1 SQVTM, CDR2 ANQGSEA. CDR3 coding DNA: TGCAGCGTTCGACAGTTCACAGATACGCAGTATTTT. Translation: CSVRQFTDTQYF.

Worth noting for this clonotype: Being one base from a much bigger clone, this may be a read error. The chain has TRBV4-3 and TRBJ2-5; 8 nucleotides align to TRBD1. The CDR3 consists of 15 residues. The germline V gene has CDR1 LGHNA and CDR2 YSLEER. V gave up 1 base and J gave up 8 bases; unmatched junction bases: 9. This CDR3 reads CASSQGTGSWDTQYF. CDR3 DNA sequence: TGCGCCAGCAGCCAAGGGACAGGGAGTTGGGACACCCAGTACTTC.

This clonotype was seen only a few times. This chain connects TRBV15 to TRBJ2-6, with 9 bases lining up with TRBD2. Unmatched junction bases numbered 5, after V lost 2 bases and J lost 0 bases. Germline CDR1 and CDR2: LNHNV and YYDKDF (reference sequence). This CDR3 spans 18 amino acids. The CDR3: CATSRSLAGTSGANVLTF. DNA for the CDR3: TGTGCCACCAGCAGAAGCCTAGCGGGGACCTCTGGGGCCAACGTCCTGACTTTC.

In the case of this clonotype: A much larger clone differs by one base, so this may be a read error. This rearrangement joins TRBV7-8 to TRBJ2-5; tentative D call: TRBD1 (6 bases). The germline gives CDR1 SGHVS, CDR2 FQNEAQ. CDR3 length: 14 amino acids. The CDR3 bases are TGTGCCAGCAGCACCCGGACAGTTCAAGAGACCCGGTACTTC. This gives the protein CASSTRTVQETRYF.

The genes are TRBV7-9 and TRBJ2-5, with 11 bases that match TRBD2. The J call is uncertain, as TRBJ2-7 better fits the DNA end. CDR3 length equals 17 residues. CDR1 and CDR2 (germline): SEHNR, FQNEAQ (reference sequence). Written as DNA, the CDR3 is TGTGCCAGCAGCCTCAGGGGAACTAGCGGGGGAAAGGCCGAGCAGTACTTC. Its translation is CASSLRGTSGGKAEQYF.

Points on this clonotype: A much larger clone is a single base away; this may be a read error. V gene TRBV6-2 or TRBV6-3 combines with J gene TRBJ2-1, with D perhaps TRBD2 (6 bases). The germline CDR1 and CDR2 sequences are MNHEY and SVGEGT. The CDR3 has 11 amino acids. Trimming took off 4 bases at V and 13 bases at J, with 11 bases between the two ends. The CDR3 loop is CASSSAGTQFF. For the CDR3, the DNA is TGTGCCAGCAGTTCCGCGGGGACCCAGTTCTTC.

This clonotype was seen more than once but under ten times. CDR3 amino acids: CSARDRGLLNYGYTF. CDR3 DNA sequence: TGCAGTGCGAGGGACAGGGGGCTCTTGAACTATGGCTACACCTTC. V and J are TRBV20-1 and TRBJ1-2, with 12 bases that match TRBD1. CDR1 and CDR2 (germline): DFQATT, SNEGSKA (reference sequence). This CDR3 spans 15 amino acids. V lost 6 bases, J lost 2 bases, and 7 bases stayed unmatched.

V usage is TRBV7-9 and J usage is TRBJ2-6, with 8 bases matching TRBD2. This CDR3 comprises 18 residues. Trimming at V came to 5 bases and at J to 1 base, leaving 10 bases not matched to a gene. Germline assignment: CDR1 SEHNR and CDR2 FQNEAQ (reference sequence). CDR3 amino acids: CASSASGGGLSGANVLTF. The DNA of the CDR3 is TGTGCCAGCAGCGCAAGCGGGGGCGGATTATCTGGGGCCAACGTCCTGACTTTC.

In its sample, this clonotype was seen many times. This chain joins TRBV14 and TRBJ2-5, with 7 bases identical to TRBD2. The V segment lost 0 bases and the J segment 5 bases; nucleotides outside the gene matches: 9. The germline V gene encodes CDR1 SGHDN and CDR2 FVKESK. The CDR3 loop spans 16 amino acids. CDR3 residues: CASSQDSGWLRETQYF. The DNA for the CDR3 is TGTGCCAGCAGCCAAGATAGCGGGTGGCTCCGGGAGACCCAGTACTTC.

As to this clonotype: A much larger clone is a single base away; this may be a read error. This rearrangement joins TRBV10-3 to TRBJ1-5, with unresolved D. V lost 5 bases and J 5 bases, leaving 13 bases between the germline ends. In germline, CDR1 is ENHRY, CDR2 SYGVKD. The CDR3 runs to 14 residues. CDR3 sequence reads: CAISSVDGDQPQHF. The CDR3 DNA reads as TGTGCCATCAGTAGCGTCGACGGCGATCAGCCCCAGCATTTT.